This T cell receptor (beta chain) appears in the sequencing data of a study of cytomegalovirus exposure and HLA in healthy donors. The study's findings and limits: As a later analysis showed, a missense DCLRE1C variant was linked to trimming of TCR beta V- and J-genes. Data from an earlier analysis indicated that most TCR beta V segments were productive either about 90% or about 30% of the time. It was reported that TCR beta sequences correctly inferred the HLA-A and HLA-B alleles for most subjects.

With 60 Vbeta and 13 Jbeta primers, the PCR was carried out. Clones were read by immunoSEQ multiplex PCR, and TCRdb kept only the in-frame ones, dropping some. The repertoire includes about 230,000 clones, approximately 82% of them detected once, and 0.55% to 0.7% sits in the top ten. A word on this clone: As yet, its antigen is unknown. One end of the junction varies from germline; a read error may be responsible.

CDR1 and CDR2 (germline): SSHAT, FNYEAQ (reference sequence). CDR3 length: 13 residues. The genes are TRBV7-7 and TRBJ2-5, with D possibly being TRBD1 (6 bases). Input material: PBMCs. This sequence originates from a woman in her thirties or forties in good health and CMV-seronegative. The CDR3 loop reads CASSFTRGETQYF. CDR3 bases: TGTGCTAGCAGCTTTACAAGGGGGGAGACCCAGTACTTC.